These 10 T cell receptor beta chains came from one sample sequenced in a study of blood T cell repertoires in COVID-19 (dated by TCRdb to the early 2020s). Libraries were prepared through the immunoSEQ multiplex PCR assay. TCRdb stores this immuneACCESS table with in-frame sequences only. Part of the clones is absent; in the studies checked, under half of the shortfall reflects unresolved V genes, and no reason is known for the rest. Counted in this sample were 350,000 or so clones; approximately 86% of them appeared once. Clones ranked in the top ten supply around 4.4% of the sample. The sequencing sample was made of PBMCs or T cells enriched from blood (not recorded which). The source is a woman between 40 and 50 years old with acute COVID-19.

This clone was seen more than once but under ten times. Other DNA sequences of this sample code for an identical CDR3. The chain recombines TRBV3-1 (or the pseudogene TRBV3-2) with TRBJ1-1, with TRBD1 matching over 12 bases. This CDR3 contains 17 residues. Unmatched junction bases numbered 3, after V lost 1 base and J lost 0 bases. From germline, CDR1 is LGHDT and CDR2 YNNKEL (reference sequence). CDR3 nucleotide sequence: TGTGCCAGCAGCCAAGGGGACAGGGGGCGGGTGAACACTGAAGCTTTCTTT. Protein sequence: CASSQGDRGRVNTEAFF.

The chain's CDR3 is CASSLALGVTEAFF. Written as DNA, the CDR3 is TGCGCCAGCAGCTTGGCCCTCGGGGTGACTGAAGCTTTCTTT. The rearrangement links TRBV5-1 to TRBJ1-1; D is unclear. Trimming removed 0 bases from V and 5 bases from J, with 11 bases in between. CDR3 size: 14 residues. CDR1 and CDR2 (germline): SGHRS, YFSETQ.

The chain links TRBV23-1 to TRBJ2-2; 7 nucleotides line up with TRBD1. TRBV23-1 belongs to the ORF category, with a function that is uncertain. The CDR3 length is 13 residues. J was trimmed by 7 bases and V by 5 bases; bases with no gene match: 4. CDR3 DNA sequence: TGCGCCAGCAGTGACAGGGTTTTCGGGGAGCTGTTTTTT. It codes for CASSDRVFGELFF.

The chain carries TRBV9 and TRBJ2-7, with TRBD1 identical over 11 bases. This CDR3 contains 14 residues. From germline, CDR1 is SGDLS and CDR2 YYNGEE. The V segment lost 1 base and the J segment 6 bases; nucleotides outside the gene matches: 3. DNA for the CDR3: TGTGCCAGCAGCGTATCGGGACAGGGGGGCGAGCAGTACTTC. Amino acid sequence: CASSVSGQGGEQYF.

Here the CDR3 reads CASSARRVDGYTF. Here the CDR3 DNA reads TGTGCCAGTAGTGCGAGGAGGGTTGATGGCTACACCTTC. The chain couples TRBV19 to TRBJ1-2; no clear D. Germline V CDR1 and CDR2: LNHDA, SQIVND (reference sequence). V was trimmed by 5 bases and J by 6 bases, leaving 13 bases between them. The CDR3 loop spans 13 amino acids.

V and J are TRBV28 and TRBJ2-3; 9 nucleotides agree with TRBD2. V lost 10 bases and J lost 4; bases outside the gene matches: 12. Looked up from germline, CDR1 is MDHEN and CDR2 is SYDVKM. This CDR3 has 15 amino acids. In nucleotides, the CDR3 is TGTGCCATGCTGACTAGCGGAGGTCCTTCAGATACGCAGTATTTT. Translating gives CAMLTSGGPSDTQYF.

The rearrangement links TRBV5-4 to TRBJ1-4, with 8 bases that match TRBD1. The germline gives CDR1 SGHNT, CDR2 YYREEE (reference sequence). Trimming removed 3 bases from V and 5 bases from J; junction bases left unmatched: 0. The CDR3 extends over 13 amino acids. In DNA form, the CDR3 reads TGTGCCAGCAGCTGGGACAGGAATGAAAAACTGTTTTTT. Encoded protein: CASSWDRNEKLFF.

V usage is TRBV7-6 and J usage is TRBJ2-1, with 9 bases matching TRBD2. Germline-derived CDR1 and CDR2 are SGHVS and FNYEAQ. After removal of 0 bases from V and 8 bases from J, the junction contained 11 bases not matched to a gene. The CDR3 runs 17 residues. The DNA for the CDR3 is TGTGCCAGCAGCTTAGCTTCTACGCCGCTAGCGGGACATGAGCAGTTCTTC. Amino acid sequence: CASSLASTPLAGHEQFF.

This clone was observed a few times. The chain recombines TRBV3-1 (or the pseudogene TRBV3-2) with TRBJ2-7; the D is unclear. CDR1 and CDR2 from the germline V gene are LGHDT and YNNKEL (reference sequence). V was trimmed by 4 bases and J by 2 bases, leaving 6 bases between them. The CDR3 covers 12 residues. CDR3 DNA: TGTGCCAGCAGCCTTAGTACCTACGAGCAGTACTTC. Protein sequence: CASSLSTYEQYF.

The V and J genes are TRBV10-3 and TRBJ1-5; 8 positions match TRBD1. This CDR3 contains 14 residues. From germline, CDR1 is ENHRY and CDR2 SYGVKD. J lost 6 bases, V lost 10 bases, and 11 bases had no gene match. The CDR3 coding sequence is TGTGCCACCTTAAACGACAGGGGCGGTCAGCCCCAGCATTTT. It encodes CATLNDRGGQPQHF.